The 12 T cell receptor beta chains in this list originate from one sample, sequenced in a study of blood T cell repertoires in COVID-19. Profiled with immunoSEQ multiplex PCR; TCRdb holds only in-frame clones, not every one. The sample includes 110,000 to 150,000 clones, around 79% of them seen just once. Material for sequencing was peripheral blood. These receptor sequences come from a woman in her seventies with COVID-19, enrolled during active disease.

The gene calls are TRBV7-8 and TRBJ1-5; D might be TRBD1 (5 bases). The V end lost 9 bases, the J end lost 9 bases, and 18 bases lay between the germline ends. Per the germline V gene, CDR1 is SGHVS and CDR2 is FQNEAQ. There are 13 residues in the CDR3. The CDR3 DNA is TGTGCCAGTGCCTACGGGGGAACCTTGCCCCAGCATTTT. Protein sequence: CASAYGGTLPQHF.

V usage is TRBV29-1 and J usage is TRBJ2-1; D is unclear. V shed 7 bases and J shed 0 bases, with 7 bases lying between them. The germline V gene has CDR1 SQVTM and CDR2 ANQGSEA. CDR3 length: 12 amino acids. The CDR3 spells CSDSSSYNEQFF. The CDR3 DNA reads as TGCAGCGACAGCAGCTCCTACAATGAGCAGTTCTTC.

This clone was counted once. The chain couples TRBV2 to TRBJ1-1, with D unresolved. Germline loops: CDR1 SNHLY, CDR2 FYNNEI. This CDR3 spans 15 amino acids. Trimming removed 0 bases at V and 5 bases at J, with 13 bases between. The CDR3 sequence: CASSEAKGSGTEAFF. CDR3 coding DNA: TGTGCCAGCAGTGAAGCGAAAGGGTCGGGGACTGAAGCTTTCTTT.

J is TRBJ2-1 and V is TRBV19; 7 bases align to TRBD2. The trim removed 5 bases at V and 9 bases at J, leaving 4 bases unmatched. Germline loops: CDR1 LNHDA, CDR2 SQIVND (reference sequence). There are 12 residues in the CDR3. CDR3 region: CASSFQRGEQFF. The CDR3 nucleotides are TGTGCCAGTAGTTTTCAGCGGGGTGAGCAGTTCTTC.

The rearrangement joins TRBV7-2 to TRBJ2-5, with D perhaps TRBD2 (7 bases). CDR1 and CDR2 (germline): SGHTA, FQGNSA. The CDR3 runs to 14 residues. V lost 1 base and J 4 bases, leaving 10 bases between the germline ends. The CDR3 spells CASSLEGGGETQYF. The CDR3 DNA is TGTGCCAGCAGCTTAGAGGGGGGGGGAGAGACCCAGTACTTC. The full variable domain, with the rest looked up from reference TRBV7-2 and TRBJ2-5, is GAGVSQSPSNKVTEKGKDVELRCDPISGHTALYWYRQSLGQGLEFLIYFQGNSAPDKSGLPSDRFSAERTGGSVSTLTIQRTQQEDSAVYLCASSLEGGGETQYFGPGTRLLVL.

J is TRBJ2-2 and V is TRBV5-1; TRBD2 is a possible D gene (7 bases). The CDR3 totals 16 residues. Germline V gives CDR1 SGHRS, CDR2 YFSETQ. V was trimmed by 4 bases and J by 6 bases, leaving 19 bases between them. This CDR3 reads CASSPPGGRPPGELFF. In DNA form, the CDR3 reads TGCGCCAGCAGCCCTCCCGGGGGGCGGCCACCCGGGGAGCTGTTTTTT. Complete variable domain (other parts from reference TRBV5-1 and TRBJ2-2): KAGVTQTPRYLIKTRGQQVTLSCSPISGHRSVSWYQQTPGQGLQFLFEYFSETQRNKGNFPGRFSGRQFSNSRSEMNVSTLELGDSALYLCASSPPGGRPPGELFFGEGSRLTVL.

This clone came up a few times. V is TRBV9 and J is TRBJ1-6; D uncertain. V gave up 3 bases and J gave up 8 bases, with 24 bases separating them. The CDR3 extends over 18 amino acids. The germline gives CDR1 SGDLS, CDR2 YYNGEE. The CDR3 DNA sequence: TGTGCCAGCAGCGGTGTACGAAGGGCGGGAGGGCTGGATTCACCCCTCCACTTT. Amino acid sequence: CASSGVRRAGGLDSPLHF.

This clone was recorded a few times. The CDR3 sequence: CASSTPLSRAEAFF. In DNA, the CDR3 is TGTGCCAGCTCCACCCCCCTCTCTCGGGCTGAAGCTTTCTTT. This chain joins TRBV28 and TRBJ1-1, with unresolved D. V lost 8 bases and J 6 bases, leaving 19 bases between the germline ends. CDR1 and CDR2 (germline): MDHEN, SYDVKM. The CDR3 consists of 14 residues.

The chain links TRBV4-2 to TRBJ1-5; no clear D gene. There are 15 residues in the CDR3. The germline CDR1 and CDR2 sequences are LGHNA and YNFKEQ. V shed 0 bases and J shed 0 bases, with 6 bases lying between them. Written as DNA, the CDR3 is TGTGCCAGCAGCCAAGAGGCTGATAGCAATCAGCCCCAGCATTTT. Its protein is CASSQEADSNQPQHF.

The table lists this clone with a few counts. The chain employs TRBV27 and TRBJ2-7, with D possibly TRBD1 on 6 matching bases. Trimming removed 2 bases from V and 3 bases from J, with 14 bases in between. Looked up from germline, CDR1 is MNHEY and CDR2 is SMNVEV (reference sequence). The CDR3 sequence is 15 residues long. The CDR3 spells CASSLKSDSVYEQYF. The CDR3, as DNA: TGTGCCAGCAGTTTAAAGTCGGACAGCGTCTACGAGCAGTACTTC.

This sequence joins TRBV11-2 and TRBJ1-2, with TRBD1 identical over 10 bases. In germline, CDR1 is SGHAT, CDR2 FQNNGV. The CDR3 totals 14 residues. Losses at the gene ends were 6 bases for V and 2 bases for J; bases not matched to a gene: 3. The CDR3 here is CASREGQGNYGYTF. DNA for the CDR3: TGTGCCAGCAGAGAGGGACAGGGGAACTATGGCTACACCTTC.

This chain links TRBV5-1 with TRBJ2-3; TRBD2 aligns across 9 bases. The CDR3 has 18 amino acids. V lost 0 bases to trimming and J lost 1 base; unmatched junction nucleotides: 9. Germline lookup yields CDR1 SGHRS and CDR2 YFSETQ. For the CDR3, the DNA is TGCGCCAGCAGCTTGGCAGGGACTAGCCAAGGTGGCACAGATACGCAGTATTTT. Amino acid sequence: CASSLAGTSQGGTDTQYF.